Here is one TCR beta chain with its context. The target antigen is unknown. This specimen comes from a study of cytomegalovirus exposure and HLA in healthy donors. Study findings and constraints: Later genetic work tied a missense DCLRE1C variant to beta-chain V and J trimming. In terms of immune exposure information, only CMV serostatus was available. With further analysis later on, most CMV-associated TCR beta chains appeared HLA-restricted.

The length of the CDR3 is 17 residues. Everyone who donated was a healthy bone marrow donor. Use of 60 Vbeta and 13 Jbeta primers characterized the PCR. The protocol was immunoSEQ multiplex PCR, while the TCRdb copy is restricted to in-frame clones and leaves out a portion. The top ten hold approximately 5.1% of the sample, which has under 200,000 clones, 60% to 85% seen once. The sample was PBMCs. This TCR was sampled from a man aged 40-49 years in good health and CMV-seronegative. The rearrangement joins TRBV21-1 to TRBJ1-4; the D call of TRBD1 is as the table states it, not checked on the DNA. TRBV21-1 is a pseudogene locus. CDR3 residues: CASSKRIPGQSNEKLFF. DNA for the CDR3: TGTGCCAGCAGCAAGAGGATACCGGGACAGAGTAATGAAAAACTGTTTTTT.